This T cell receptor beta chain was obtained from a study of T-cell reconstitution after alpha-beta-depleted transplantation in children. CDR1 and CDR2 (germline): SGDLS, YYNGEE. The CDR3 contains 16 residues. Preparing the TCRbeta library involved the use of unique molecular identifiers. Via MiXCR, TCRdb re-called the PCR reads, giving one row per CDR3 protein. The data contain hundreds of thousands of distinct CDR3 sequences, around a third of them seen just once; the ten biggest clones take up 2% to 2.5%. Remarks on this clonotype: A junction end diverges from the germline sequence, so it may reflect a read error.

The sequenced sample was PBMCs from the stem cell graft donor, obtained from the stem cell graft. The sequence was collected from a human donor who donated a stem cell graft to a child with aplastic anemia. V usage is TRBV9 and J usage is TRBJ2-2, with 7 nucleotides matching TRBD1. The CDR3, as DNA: TGTGCCAGCAACGTAGGAGGAGACAGGGAACCCGGGGAGCTGTTTTTT. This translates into CASNVGGDREPGELFF.